This TCR beta chain was recovered during a study of blood T cell repertoires in COVID-19 (dated by TCRdb to 2019 to 2021). Looking at the study overall: Collaborator samples came from the United States, Italy and Spain and covered acute and convalescent phases of COVID-19. The material from the prospective study consisted of cDNA or gDNA derived from T cells, B-cell-depleted T cells, or PBMCs. The dataset comprised deeply sampled blood TCRbeta repertoires from subjects exposed to, actively infected with, or recovered from COVID-19. The repertoires were released in a freely available public database meant as a resource for research on the immune response to SARS-CoV-2. The samples were drawn from the first 160 participants of the ongoing ImmuneRACE study and from 950 to 1,500 subjects provided by 6 global collaborators. A de-identified subject ID, COVID-19 status, age in years and sex were almost always included in the sample metadata. Where available, HLA class I and class II types were obtained from metadata supplied by the sample provider rather than from assay-based typing. What the research found in general, with its limitations: The quantity of clinical and demographic metadata differed by source and by participant and was supplied without curation.

The immunoSEQ Assay, a bias-controlled multiplex PCR, was used to amplify TCRbeta CDR3 regions from genomic DNA. The study's own analysis went as follows. The number of nucleated cells in each sample was estimated by amplification of reference gene primers within the assay. To quantify the absolute abundance of each unique TCRbeta CDR3 rearrangement, sequence reads were collapsed and filtered. Productive Simpson clonality was computed per sample as the square root of Simpson's diversity index over productive rearrangements. TCRdb's version of the immuneACCESS table is confined to in-frame rearrangements and falls short of the full clone set. An unresolved V gene accounts for under half of the shortfall where checked; the remainder is of unknown origin. V, J and clone size are those of that table, while D and trimming were read from the DNA. The sample data list some 80,000 clones, and around 86% of these were observed just once. Together, the top ten hold 4.5% to 6% of the sample.

Via the germline V gene, CDR1 is LGHNT and CDR2 FRNRAP. The CDR3, from cysteine to phenylalanine, totals 11 residues. Just CDR3 DNA is preserved here, 33 bases in frame from base 1. Of note for this clone: This receptor's antigen is unknown. A read error may account for a junction end that differs from germline.

Whole blood was collected in K2EDTA tubes by collaborating institutions according to the institutions' own protocols. Collaborator samples were shipped for TCRbeta analysis as frozen whole blood, isolated PBMCs, or DNA extracted from either sample type. This sequence uses TRBV12-5 and TRBJ2-7, with 10 central nucleotides matching TRBD1. This clonotype was sampled from a man aged 50 to 59 with active or convalescent COVID-19. The source material was peripheral blood. The nucleotides are TGTGCTAGTGAACCCCTGGGACAGGGGAACTTC. This codes for CASEPLGQGNF.